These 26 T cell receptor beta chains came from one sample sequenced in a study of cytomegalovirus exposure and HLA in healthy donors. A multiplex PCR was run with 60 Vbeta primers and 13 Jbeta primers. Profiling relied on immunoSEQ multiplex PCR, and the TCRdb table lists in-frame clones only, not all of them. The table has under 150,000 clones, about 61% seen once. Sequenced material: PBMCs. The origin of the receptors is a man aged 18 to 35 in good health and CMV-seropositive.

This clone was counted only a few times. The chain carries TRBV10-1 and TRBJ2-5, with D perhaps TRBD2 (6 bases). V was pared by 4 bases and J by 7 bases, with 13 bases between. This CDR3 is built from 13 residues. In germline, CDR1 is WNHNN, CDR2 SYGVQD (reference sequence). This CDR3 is CASSAGPRGTQYF. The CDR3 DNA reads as TGCGCCAGCAGTGCCGGCCCGCGGGGGACCCAGTACTTC.

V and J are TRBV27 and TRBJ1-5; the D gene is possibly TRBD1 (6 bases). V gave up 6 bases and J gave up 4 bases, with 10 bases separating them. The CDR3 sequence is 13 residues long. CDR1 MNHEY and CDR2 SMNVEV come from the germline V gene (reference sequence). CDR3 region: CASRRTDNQPQHF. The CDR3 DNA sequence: TGTGCCAGCAGGCGGACAGATAATCAGCCCCAGCATTTT.

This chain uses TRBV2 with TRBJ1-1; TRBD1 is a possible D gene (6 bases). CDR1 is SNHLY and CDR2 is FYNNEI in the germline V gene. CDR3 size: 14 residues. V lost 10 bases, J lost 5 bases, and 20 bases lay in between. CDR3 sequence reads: CAIPYGGLGTEAFF. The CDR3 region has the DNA TGTGCCATCCCCTACGGGGGGCTGGGGACTGAAGCTTTCTTT.

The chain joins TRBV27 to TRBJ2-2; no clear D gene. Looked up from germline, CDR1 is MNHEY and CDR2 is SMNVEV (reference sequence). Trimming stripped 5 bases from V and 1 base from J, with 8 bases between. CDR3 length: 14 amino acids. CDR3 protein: CASSPRQNTGELFF. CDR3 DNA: TGTGCCAGCAGTCCGCGACAGAACACCGGGGAGCTGTTTTTT.

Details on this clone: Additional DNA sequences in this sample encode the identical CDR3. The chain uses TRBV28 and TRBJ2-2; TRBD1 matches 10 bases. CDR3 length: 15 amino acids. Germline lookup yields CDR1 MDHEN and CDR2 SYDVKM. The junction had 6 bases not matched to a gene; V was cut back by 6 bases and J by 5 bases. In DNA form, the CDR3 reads TGTGCCAGCAGGCCCGGGACAGGGGTTACCGGGGAGCTGTTTTTT. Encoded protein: CASRPGTGVTGELFF.

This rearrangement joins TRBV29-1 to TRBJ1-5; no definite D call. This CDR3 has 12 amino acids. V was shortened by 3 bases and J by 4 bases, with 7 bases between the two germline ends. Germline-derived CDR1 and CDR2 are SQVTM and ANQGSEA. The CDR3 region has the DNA TGCAGCGTTGAGGGCCCGAATCAGCCCCAGCATTTT. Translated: CSVEGPNQPQHF.

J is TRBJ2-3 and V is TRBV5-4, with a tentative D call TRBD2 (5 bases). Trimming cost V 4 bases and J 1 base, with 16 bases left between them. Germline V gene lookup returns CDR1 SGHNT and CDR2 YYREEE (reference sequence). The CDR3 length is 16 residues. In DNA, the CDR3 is TGTGCCAGCAGCAAACCACTAGTGAGGGGCACAGATACGCAGTATTTT. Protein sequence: CASSKPLVRGTDTQYF.

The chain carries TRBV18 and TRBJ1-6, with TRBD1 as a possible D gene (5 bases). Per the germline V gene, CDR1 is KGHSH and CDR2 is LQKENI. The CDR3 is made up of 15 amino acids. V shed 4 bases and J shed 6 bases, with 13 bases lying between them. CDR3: CASSRQGSSNSPLHF. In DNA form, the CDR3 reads TGTGCCAGCTCACGTCAGGGCAGTTCTAATTCACCCCTCCACTTT.

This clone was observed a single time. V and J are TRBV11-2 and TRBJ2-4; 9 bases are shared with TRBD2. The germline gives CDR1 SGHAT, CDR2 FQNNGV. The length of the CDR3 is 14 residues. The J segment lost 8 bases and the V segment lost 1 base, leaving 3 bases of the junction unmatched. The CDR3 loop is CASSLGPSGDIQYF. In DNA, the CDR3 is TGTGCCAGCAGCTTAGGGCCTAGCGGGGACATTCAGTACTTC.

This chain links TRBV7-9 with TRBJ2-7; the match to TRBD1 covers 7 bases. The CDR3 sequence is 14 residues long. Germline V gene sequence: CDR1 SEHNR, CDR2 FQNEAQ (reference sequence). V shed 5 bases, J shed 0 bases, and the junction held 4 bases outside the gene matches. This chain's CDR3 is CASSPGTDSYEQYF. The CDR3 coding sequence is TGTGCCAGCAGCCCCGGGACAGACTCCTACGAGCAGTACTTC.

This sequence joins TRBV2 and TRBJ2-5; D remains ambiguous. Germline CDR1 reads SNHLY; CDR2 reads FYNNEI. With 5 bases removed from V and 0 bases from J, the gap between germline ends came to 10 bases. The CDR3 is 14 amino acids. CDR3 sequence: CASSQLLNQETQYF. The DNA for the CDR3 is TGTGCCAGCAGTCAACTTCTCAACCAAGAGACCCAGTACTTC.

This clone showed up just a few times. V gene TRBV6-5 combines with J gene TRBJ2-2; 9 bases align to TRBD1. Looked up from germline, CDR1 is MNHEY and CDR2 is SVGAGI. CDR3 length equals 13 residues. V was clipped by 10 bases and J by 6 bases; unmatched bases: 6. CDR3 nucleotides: TGTGCCACATGGACAGGGGAGTCCGGGGAGCTGTTTTTT. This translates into CATWTGESGELFF.

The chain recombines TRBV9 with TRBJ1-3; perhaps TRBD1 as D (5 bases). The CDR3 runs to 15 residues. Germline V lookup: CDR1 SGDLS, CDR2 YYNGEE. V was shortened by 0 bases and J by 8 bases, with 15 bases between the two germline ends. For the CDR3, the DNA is TGTGCCAGCAGCGTAGGACCGGGTCCGGGGGACACCATATATTTT. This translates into CASSVGPGPGDTIYF.

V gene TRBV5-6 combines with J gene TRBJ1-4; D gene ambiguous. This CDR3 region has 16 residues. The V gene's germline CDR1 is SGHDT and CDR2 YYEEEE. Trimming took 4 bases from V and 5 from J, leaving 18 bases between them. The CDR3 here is CASSAPGGGRNEKLFF. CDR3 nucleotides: TGTGCCAGCAGCGCCCCCGGTGGAGGCCGGAATGAAAAACTGTTTTTT.

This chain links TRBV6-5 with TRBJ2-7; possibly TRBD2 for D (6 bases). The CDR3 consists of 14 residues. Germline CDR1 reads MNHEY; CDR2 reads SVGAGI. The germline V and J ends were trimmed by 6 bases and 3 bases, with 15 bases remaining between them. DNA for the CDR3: TGTGCCAGCAGGCCCGGGACTGCATACTACGAGCAGTACGTC. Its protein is CASRPGTAYYEQYV.

CDR3 in DNA: TGTGCCAGCAGTGTGACAGGGGGGTACGAGCAGTACGTC. This sequence encodes CASSVTGGYEQYV. This chain joins TRBV6-6 and TRBJ2-7, with TRBD1 identical over 9 bases. Germline assignment: CDR1 MNHNY and CDR2 SVGAGI (reference sequence). This CDR3 has 13 residues. Unmatched junction bases numbered 3, after V lost 5 bases and J lost 4 bases.

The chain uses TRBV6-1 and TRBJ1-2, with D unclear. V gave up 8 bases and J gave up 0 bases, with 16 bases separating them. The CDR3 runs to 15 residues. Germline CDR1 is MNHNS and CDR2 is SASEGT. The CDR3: CASRFSSISNYGYTF. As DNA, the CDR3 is TGTGCCAGCCGTTTTAGCAGCATTTCTAACTATGGCTACACCTTC.

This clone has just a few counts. The CDR3 sequence: CASSFGSDTQYF. DNA of the CDR3: TGTGCCAGCAGTTTTGGCTCAGATACGCAGTATTTT. The genes are TRBV28 and TRBJ2-3, with no clear D. Germline V gene data show CDR1 as MDHEN and CDR2 as SYDVKM. This CDR3 region has 12 residues. The germline V and J ends were trimmed by 3 bases and 4 bases, with 5 bases remaining between them.

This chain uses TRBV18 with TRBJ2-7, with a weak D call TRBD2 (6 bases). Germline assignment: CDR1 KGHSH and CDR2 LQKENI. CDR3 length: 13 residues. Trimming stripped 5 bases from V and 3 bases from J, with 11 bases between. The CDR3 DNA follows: TGTGCCAGCTCAACCGGGACTTTCTACGAGCAGTACGTC. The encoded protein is CASSTGTFYEQYV.

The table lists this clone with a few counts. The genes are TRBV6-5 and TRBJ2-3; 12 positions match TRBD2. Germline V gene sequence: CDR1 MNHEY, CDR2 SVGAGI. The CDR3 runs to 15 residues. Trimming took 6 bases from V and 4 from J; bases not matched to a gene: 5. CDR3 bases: TGTGCCAGCAGAGGACTAGCGGGGCGCTCAGATACGCAGTATTTT. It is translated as CASRGLAGRSDTQYF.

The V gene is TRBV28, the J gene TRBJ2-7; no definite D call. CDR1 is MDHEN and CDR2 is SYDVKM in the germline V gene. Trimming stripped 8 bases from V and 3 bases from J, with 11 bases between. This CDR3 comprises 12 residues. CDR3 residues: CASSGQDYEQYF. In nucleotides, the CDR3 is TGTGCCAGCTCAGGTCAGGACTACGAGCAGTACTTC.

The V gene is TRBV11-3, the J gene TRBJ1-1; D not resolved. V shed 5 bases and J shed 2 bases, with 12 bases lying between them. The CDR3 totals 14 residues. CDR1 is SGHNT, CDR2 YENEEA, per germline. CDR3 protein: CASSHRLINTEAFF. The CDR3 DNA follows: TGTGCCAGCAGCCATAGACTGATTAACACTGAAGCTTTCTTT.

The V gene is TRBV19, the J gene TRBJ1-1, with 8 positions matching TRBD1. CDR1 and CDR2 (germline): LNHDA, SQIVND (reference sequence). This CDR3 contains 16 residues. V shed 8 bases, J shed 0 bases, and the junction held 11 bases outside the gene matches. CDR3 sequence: CASALGTGGMNTEAFF. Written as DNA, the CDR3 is TGTGCCAGTGCACTAGGGACAGGAGGAATGAACACTGAAGCTTTCTTT.

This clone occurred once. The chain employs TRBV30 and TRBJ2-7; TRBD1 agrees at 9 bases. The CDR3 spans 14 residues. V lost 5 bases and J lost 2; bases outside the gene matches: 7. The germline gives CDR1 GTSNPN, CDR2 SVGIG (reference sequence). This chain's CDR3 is CAWGAGTGTYEQYF. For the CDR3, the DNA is TGTGCCTGGGGAGCCGGGACAGGGACCTACGAGCAGTACTTC.

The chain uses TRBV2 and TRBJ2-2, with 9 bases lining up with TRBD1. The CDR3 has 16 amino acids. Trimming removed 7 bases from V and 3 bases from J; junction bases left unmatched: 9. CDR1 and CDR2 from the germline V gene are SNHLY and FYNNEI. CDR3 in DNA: TGTGCCAGCACCGTCACAGGGGGCAGGGACACCGGGGAGCTGTTTTTT. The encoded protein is CASTVTGGRDTGELFF.

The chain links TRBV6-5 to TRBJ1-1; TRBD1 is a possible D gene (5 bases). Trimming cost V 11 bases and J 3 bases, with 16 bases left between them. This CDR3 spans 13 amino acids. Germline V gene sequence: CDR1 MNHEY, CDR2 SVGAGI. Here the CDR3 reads CASQRGFYTEAFF. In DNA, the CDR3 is TGTGCCTCTCAAAGGGGATTTTACACTGAAGCTTTCTTT.